This T cell receptor beta chain was retrieved from a study of human T cells and chemical hapten exposure (dated by TCRdb to 2020 to 2022). Background for the entire study: For sensitization, 2% DPC in acetone was applied to an approximately 2 cm by approximately 2 cm area of upper inner arm skin. Libraries were pooled for sequencing, and variation in per-sample TCR yields was attributed mainly to small differences in library volumes within the pool. Throughout the roughly 25-week study period, patients were also given weekly therapeutic DPC doses on the scalp. Patient blood was sampled pre-sensitization (week 0) and at 2, 6 and about 24 weeks after DPC sensitization. The mostly female patient cohort included alopecia areata with under or over 50% scalp involvement, alopecia totalis and alopecia universalis. Patch testing was performed on the upper back with Finn chambers containing 0.01% DPC, and the patch tests were scored after 6 days according to International Contact Dermatitis Research Group standards. Blood for TCR sequencing was provided by twenty-nine alopecia patients at one to four time points (pre-sensitization, 2, 6 and 24 weeks). Peripheral blood TCR repertoire changes were tracked in vivo in alopecia patients during primary and secondary sensitization to the hapten diphenylcyclopropenone (DPC). General conclusions and limits of the study: Significantly more large CDR3 similarity clusters were formed by expanded TCRs than by pre-sensitization or healthy control sets, consistent with antigen-driven responses. Because all patients had alopecia, a presumed autoimmune disease, the immune response of the patients might differ from that of healthy individuals. After repeated subsampling, changes were observed in the strength of the expansion versus patch-test correlation and in the threshold at which the correlation became significant. DPC sensitization did not change how many TCRs were above 1 in 1000 frequency, and no evidence was found of alterations in global repertoire structure. The number of PT1 expanded TCRs positively correlated with patch test score, significant at thresholds 8, 16 and 32 but not 4.

A note on this clonotype: The antigen this receptor binds is unknown. A read error is possible here, since a much larger clone lies one base away.

Based on the germline V gene, the CDR1 and CDR2 sequences are MDHEN and SYDVKM. Taken from cysteine to phenylalanine, the CDR3 has 15 residues. CDR3 DNA only is kept here, 45 bases in frame from base 1. The meaning of the sample's time point label: pre-sensitization, week 0. The treatment or condition label for this specimen denotes: therapeutic diphenylcyclopropenone sensitization with weekly scalp DPC. At each patch-test visit, blood was drawn before the patch test was applied. Patients were considered eligible if aged 18 to 70, diagnosed with alopecia and deemed suitable for DPC therapy, and patients were excluded if pregnant. Unfractionated whole blood was collected in Tempus Blood RNA tubes, and total RNA was extracted from that blood. The protocol used for the library was RACE. For sequencing, a NextSeq 500 was employed. During library preparation, unique molecular identifiers were attached to individual cDNA molecules so that TCRs could be counted in a quantitative, reproducible way. Each blood RNA sample was used to sequence both TCR alpha and TCR beta chains. Per the source publication's procedure: Samples had a median of roughly 91,000 TCRs, with a range from about 23,224 to 750,000. V, J and CDR3 annotation of the TCR reads was carried out using the Decombinator software suite. For the PS versus PT1 abundance plots, all samples were subsampled to the same number of TCRs (28,000). Expanded TCRs were defined as absent before sensitization and observed at least eight times at the 2-week time point. TCRdb trimmed the raw reads at Q25, called clones with MiXCR and kept productive beta chains. Records with the same CDR3 protein are collapsed into one entry carrying the most frequent genes and DNA. The authors' filters were not applied to this entry. Recorded for this sample are approximately 370,000 distinct CDR3 sequences; around 5.5% of them occurred a single time. The ten largest clones take up less than 9% of the sample.

The sample was whole blood, taken in connection with sensitization to the hapten diphenylcyclopropenone (DPC). Here the chain combines TRBV28 and TRBJ2-7; D gene: possibly TRBD2, on 6 matching bases. This receptor was identified in a woman aged 18-29 years with alopecia areata. Some clones in this sample may be carry-over from other donors' samples. The base sequence is TGTGCCAGCAGTTCCCAGACTAGGGAACCCTACGATCAGTACTTC. Its protein reads: CASSSQTREPYDQYF.